This passage covers 5 T cell receptor beta chains from one sample sequenced in a study of cytomegalovirus exposure and HLA in healthy donors. 60 Vbeta and 13 Jbeta primers were used in PCR. TCRdb keeps only in-frame clones here, not all; method: immunoSEQ multiplex PCR. The sample contains about 130,000 clones, 65% to 80% of which appear only once. The sequenced material came from PBMCs. The origin of the receptors is a man aged 35 to 55 in good health and CMV-seronegative.

The V gene is TRBV5-1, the J gene TRBJ2-1, with 9 bases lining up with TRBD2. CDR3 size: 14 residues. The V segment lost 4 bases and the J segment 3 bases; nucleotides outside the gene matches: 2. Germline-derived CDR1 and CDR2 are SGHRS and YFSETQ. CDR3 sequence (DNA): TGCGCCAGCAGCATTAGCGGGGGCTACAATGAGCAGTTCTTC. Its protein product is CASSISGGYNEQFF.

This chain's CDR3 is CASSPLNFVGSPSNEQFF. Here the CDR3 DNA reads TGTGCCAGCAGCCCCCTGAACTTTGTGGGGAGCCCCTCTAATGAGCAGTTCTTC. This chain joins TRBV7-9 and TRBJ2-1; D is possibly TRBD2 (5 bases). Trimming removed 5 bases from V and 7 bases from J, with 27 bases in between. This CDR3 has 18 residues. Germline V lookup: CDR1 SEHNR, CDR2 FQNEAQ (reference sequence).

The chain has TRBV12-5 and TRBJ1-1; TRBD1 is a possible D gene (6 bases). Germline CDR1 LGHNT, CDR2 FRNRAP. This CDR3 comprises 12 residues. V was clipped by 7 bases and J by 1 base, with 7 bases between them. Here the CDR3 reads CASVGANTEAFF. In DNA, the CDR3 is TGTGCTAGTGTGGGGGCGAACACTGAAGCTTTCTTT. The variable domain in full, with the rest retrieved from reference TRBV12-5 and TRBJ1-1, is DARVTQTPRHKVTEMGQEVTMRCQPILGHNTVFWYRQTMMQGLELLAYFRNRAPLDDSGMPKDRFSAEMPDATLATLKIQPSEPRDSAVYFCASVGANTEAFFGQGTRLTVV.

Concerning this clone itself: The same CDR3 arises from other DNA sequences in this sample as well. This rearrangement joins TRBV5-1 to TRBJ2-3; 11 bases line up with TRBD2. Trimming at V came to 4 bases and at J to 2 bases, leaving 3 bases not matched to a gene. The CDR3 sequence is 15 residues long. Germline V gene data show CDR1 as SGHRS and CDR2 as YFSETQ. CDR3 sequence (DNA): TGCGCCAGCAGCGGGACTAGCGGATACACAGATACGCAGTATTTT. Translating gives CASSGTSGYTDTQYF.

The CDR3 DNA follows: TGTGCCAGCAGCACAACAGACCCCCCTAACTATGGCTACACCTTC. As protein: CASSTTDPPNYGYTF. The V and J genes are TRBV21-1 and TRBJ1-2; TRBD1 is the table's D call and was not checked against the DNA. TRBV21-1 is a pseudogene locus. This CDR3 has 15 residues.